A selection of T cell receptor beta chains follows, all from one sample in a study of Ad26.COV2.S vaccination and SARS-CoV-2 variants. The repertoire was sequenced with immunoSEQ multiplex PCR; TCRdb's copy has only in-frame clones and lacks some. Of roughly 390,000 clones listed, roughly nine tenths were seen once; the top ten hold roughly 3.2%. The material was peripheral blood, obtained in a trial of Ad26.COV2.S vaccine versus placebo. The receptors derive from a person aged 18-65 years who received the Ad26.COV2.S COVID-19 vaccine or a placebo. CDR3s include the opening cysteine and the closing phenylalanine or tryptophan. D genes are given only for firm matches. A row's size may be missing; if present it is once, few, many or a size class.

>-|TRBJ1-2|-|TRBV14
TGTGCCAGCAGCCAAGTGAACAGGGAAGGCTATGGCTACACCTTC
CASSQVNREGYGYTF
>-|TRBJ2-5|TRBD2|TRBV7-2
TGTGCCAGCAGCTCCAGCGGGGGCGAACAAGAGACCCAGTACTTC
CASSSSGGEQETQYF
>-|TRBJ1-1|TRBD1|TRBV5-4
TGTGCCAGCAGCTTAAGGGACAGGGGAGCCACTGAAGCTTTCTTT
CASSLRDRGATEAFF
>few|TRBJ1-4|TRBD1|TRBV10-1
TGCGCCAGCAGTGCGACAGGGAGATTGAGTGAAAAACTGTTTTTT
CASSATGRLSEKLFF
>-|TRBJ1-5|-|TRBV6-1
TGTGCCAGCACGGACAGCAATCAGCCCCAGCATTTT
CASTDSNQPQHF
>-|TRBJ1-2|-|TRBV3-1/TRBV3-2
TGTGCCAGCAGCCAAGCCACTCCTTATGGCTACACCTTC
CASSQATPYGYTF
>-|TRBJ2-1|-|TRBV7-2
TGTGCCAGCAGCTTAGGCGGGGGCACATACAATGAGCAGTTCTTC
CASSLGGGTYNEQFF
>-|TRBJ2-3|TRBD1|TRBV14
TGTGCCAGCAGCCTCCGGGACAGGGGTTTCAGGGAGACAGATACGCAGTATTTT
CASSLRDRGFRETDTQYF
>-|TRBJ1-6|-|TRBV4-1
TGCGCCAGCAGCCAACAACGCAGCGGGTCGTGGAATTCACCCCTCCACTTT
CASSQQRSGSWNSPLHF
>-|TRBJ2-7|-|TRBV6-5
TGTGCCAGCAGTTACTCAGGCAGGGGCCCCTACGAGCAGTACTTC
CASSYSGRGPYEQYF
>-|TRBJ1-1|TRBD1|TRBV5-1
TGCGCCAGCAGCACCACAGGGGACACTGAAGCTTTCTTT
CASSTTGDTEAFF
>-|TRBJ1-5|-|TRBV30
TGTGCCTGGACAGGACGTAGCAATCAGCCCCAGCATTTT
CAWTGRSNQPQHF
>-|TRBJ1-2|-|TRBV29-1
TGCAGCGTTTCCCCCGAACAGGCCGCCCACTGGGGCTACACCTTC
CSVSPEQAAHWGYTF
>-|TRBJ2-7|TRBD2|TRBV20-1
TGCAGTGCTAGTAGCCCCGGGACTAGCGGGGCGCCCTCCTACGAGCAGTACTTC
CSASSPGTSGAPSYEQYF
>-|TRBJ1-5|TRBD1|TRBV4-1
TGCGCCAGCAGCCAAGATCGGGGGGGGACAGAAAAGAGGAGCAATCAGCCCCAGCATTTT
CASSQDRGGTEKRSNQPQHF
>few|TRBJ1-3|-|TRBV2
TGTGCCAGCAGTCCTGTGCGGTTCTCTGGAAACACCATATATTTT
CASSPVRFSGNTIYF
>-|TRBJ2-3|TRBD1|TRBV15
TGTGCCACCAGCACTTTGGGACAGTTCACAGATACGCAGTATTTT
CATSTLGQFTDTQYF
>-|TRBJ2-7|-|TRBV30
TGTGCCTGGAGTGCGTCGGGACGACTGACCTACGAGCAGTACTTC
CAWSASGRLTYEQYF
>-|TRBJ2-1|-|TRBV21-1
TGTGCCAGCAGCAAGGGCGGGGTCGGGACTAGCGGGACTAATGAGCAGTTCTTC
CASSKGGVGTSGTNEQFF
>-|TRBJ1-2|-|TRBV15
TGTGCCACCAGCAGAGATCATCAGGGGTTCTATGGCTACACCTTC
CATSRDHQGFYGYTF
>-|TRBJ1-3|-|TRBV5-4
TGTGCCAGCAGCTTAGACAACTCTGGAAACACCATATATTTT
CASSLDNSGNTIYF